These 5 T cell receptor beta chains were sequenced from one sample in a study of blood T cell repertoires in COVID-19. Measured with immunoSEQ multiplex PCR; TCRdb has only the in-frame clones, and not every one. The sample lists a few hundred thousand clones, around nine tenths seen once, with roughly 6.2% in the top ten. The sequenced sample consisted of peripheral blood. All receptors come from a man in his sixties who had recovered from COVID-19.

Remarks on this clone: This specimen includes other DNA sequences encoding the same CDR3. This chain uses TRBV5-4 with TRBJ2-7; a possible D gene is TRBD2 (5 bases). This CDR3 contains 13 residues. Trimming pared 1 base from V and 1 base from J, leaving 6 bases between. Germline-derived CDR1 and CDR2 are SGHNT and YYREEE (reference sequence). In nucleotides, the CDR3 is TGTGCCAGCAGCTTGCGGGGATCCTACGAGCAGTACTTC. Translated: CASSLRGSYEQYF.

The V call is TRBV10-2, the J call TRBJ1-5; no clear D gene. Germline loops: CDR1 WSHSY, CDR2 SAAADI. Trimming shortened V by 0 bases and J by 3 bases, and 9 bases separated the two germline ends. The CDR3 runs 15 residues. CDR3 residues: CASSESSGSNQPQHF. CDR3 coding DNA: TGCGCCAGCAGTGAGTCTTCAGGATCCAATCAGCCCCAGCATTTT.

The chain recombines TRBV30 with TRBJ2-7; TRBD1 matches 9 bases. Germline-derived CDR1 and CDR2 are GTSNPN and SVGIG (reference sequence). The V segment lost 5 bases and the J segment 3 bases; nucleotides outside the gene matches: 5. This CDR3 has 13 residues. The CDR3 protein is CAWATGGGYEQYF. The DNA of the CDR3 is TGTGCCTGGGCAACAGGGGGCGGCTACGAGCAGTACTTC.

This clone was seen only a few times. The J gene is TRBJ2-1, the V gene TRBV2; weak D call: TRBD1 (5 bases). Germline V gives CDR1 SNHLY, CDR2 FYNNEI. The CDR3 spans 11 residues. The V end lost 4 bases, the J end lost 9 bases, and 7 bases lay between the germline ends. The CDR3 bases are TGTGCCAGCAGTGGAAGGGGTGAGCAGTTCTTC. This sequence encodes CASSGRGEQFF.

The chain links TRBV19 to TRBJ1-6, with 7 bases that match TRBD1. Germline V gives CDR1 LNHDA, CDR2 SQIVND (reference sequence). This CDR3 has 14 amino acids. V dropped 3 bases and J dropped 10; count of bases not matched to a gene: 6. The CDR3 here is CASSITGVESPLHF. CDR3 nucleotide sequence: TGTGCCAGTAGTATTACAGGGGTCGAGTCACCCCTCCACTTT.